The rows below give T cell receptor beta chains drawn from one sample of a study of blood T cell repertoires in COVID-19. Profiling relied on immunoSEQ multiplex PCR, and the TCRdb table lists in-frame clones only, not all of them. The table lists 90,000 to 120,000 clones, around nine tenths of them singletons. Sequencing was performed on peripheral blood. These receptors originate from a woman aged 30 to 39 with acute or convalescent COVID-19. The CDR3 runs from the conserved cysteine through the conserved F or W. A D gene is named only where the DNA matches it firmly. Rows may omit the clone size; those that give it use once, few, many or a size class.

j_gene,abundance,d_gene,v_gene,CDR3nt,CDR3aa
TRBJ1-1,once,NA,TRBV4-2,TGTGCCAGCAGCCAAGTCGGGGGTGGCACTGAAGCTTTCTTT,CASSQVGGGTEAFF
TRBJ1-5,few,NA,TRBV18,TGTGCCAGCTCCCTTGCGGCCAAGGCGAGCAATCAGCCCCAGCATTTT,CASSLAAKASNQPQHF
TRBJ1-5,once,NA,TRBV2,TGTGCCAGCAGCCGACGAGGCGGCAATCAGCCCCAGCATTTT,CASSRRGGNQPQHF
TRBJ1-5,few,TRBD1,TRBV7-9,TGTGCCAGCAGCTTGGGTTCAGGGGGCGTTCAGCCCCAGCATTTT,CASSLGSGGVQPQHF
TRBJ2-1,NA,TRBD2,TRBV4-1,TGCGCCAGCAGCCAAGGGTCCGGGACTAGCGGGTCTAGCTCCTACAATGAGCAGTTCTTC,CASSQGSGTSGSSSYNEQFF
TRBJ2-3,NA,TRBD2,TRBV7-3,TGTGCCACCAGGTCTAGCGGGAATTCAGATACGCAGTATTTT,CATRSSGNSDTQYF
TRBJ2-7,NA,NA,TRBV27,TGTGCCAGCAGGCTACGTCTAGGCAGTCCCTACGAGCAGTACTTC,CASRLRLGSPYEQYF
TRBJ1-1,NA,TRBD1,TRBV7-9,TGTGCCAGCAGCTTTAGAGAGGGGGCGAACACTGAAGCTTTCTTT,CASSFREGANTEAFF
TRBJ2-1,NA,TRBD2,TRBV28,TGTGCCAGCAGTTTAGTCTCTAGCGGGAGGTTCAATGAGCAGTTCTTC,CASSLVSSGRFNEQFF
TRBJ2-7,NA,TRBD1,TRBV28,TGTGCCAGCAGTTTTTTGGGACAGTTCTACGAGCAGTACTTC,CASSFLGQFYEQYF
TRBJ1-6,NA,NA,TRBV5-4,TGTGCCAGCAGCTTGGCAGGCACAGGCCCCCTCCACTTT,CASSLAGTGPLHF
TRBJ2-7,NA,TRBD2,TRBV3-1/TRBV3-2,TGTGCCAGCAGCCCTACTAGCGGGAGAGTCGAGCAGTACTTC,CASSPTSGRVEQYF
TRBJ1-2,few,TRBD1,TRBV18,TGTGCCAGCTCACCGGACAGGACAGGGGGCACCTATGGCTACACCTTC,CASSPDRTGGTYGYTF
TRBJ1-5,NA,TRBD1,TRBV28,TGTGCCAGCATATCAGGACAGGGATCTAATCAGCCCCAGCATTTT,CASISGQGSNQPQHF
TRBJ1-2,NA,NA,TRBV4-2,TGTGCCAGCAGCCAAGGCGGTCGGGGTATTGATGGCTACACCTTC,CASSQGGRGIDGYTF
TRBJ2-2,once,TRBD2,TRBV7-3,TGTGCCAGCAGCGCCGGGACTAGCGGGAGCCCCGGTACCGGGGAGCTGTTTTTT,CASSAGTSGSPGTGELFF
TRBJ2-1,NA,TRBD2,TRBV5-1,TGCGCCAGCAGCTTGGAAGCGGGGAGCTCCTACAATGAGCAGTTCTTC,CASSLEAGSSYNEQFF
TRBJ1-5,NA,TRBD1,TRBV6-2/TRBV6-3,TGTGCCAGCAGCTGGGGACAGCGCAATCAGCCCCAGCATTTT,CASSWGQRNQPQHF
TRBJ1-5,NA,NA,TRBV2,TGTGCCAGCAAGCTAGGCGATGTACTCAGGGGTACCAATCAGCCCCAGCATTTT,CASKLGDVLRGTNQPQHF
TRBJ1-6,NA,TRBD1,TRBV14,TGTGCCAGCAGCCAGGACAGGGGTAATTCACCCCTCCACTTT,CASSQDRGNSPLHF
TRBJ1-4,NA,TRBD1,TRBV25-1,TGTGCCAGCAGTGGAGACAGGGCAGGAGTGGGGCTTAATGAAAAGCTGTTTTTT,CASSGDRAGVGLNEKLFF
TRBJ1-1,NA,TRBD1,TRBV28,TGTGCCAGCAGCTCCCGCCTAACAGGGGACACTGAAGCTTTCTTT,CASSSRLTGDTEAFF